Detailed here is one T cell receptor beta chain. Its matching antigen is unknown. The data originate from a study of OX40 agonist ivuxolimab in advanced cancers. For the study at large: The diagnoses of dose-escalation patients were hepatocellular carcinoma, melanoma, renal cell or head and neck cancer. Of the participants, 35% to 50% had some prior anti-PD-1, anti-PD-L1 or anti-CTLA-4 therapy, which was allowed. Study outcomes and limitations: In the expanded peripheral T cells, antigen specificity was never determined.

CDR3 length equals 15 residues. V lost 3 bases to trimming and J lost 3 bases, with 15 bases between them. Germline loops: CDR1 SEHNR, CDR2 FQNEAQ (reference sequence). TCRdb's copy holds only in-frame clones and misses some; the assay was immunoSEQ multiplex PCR. The sample consists of some 49,000 clones, less than 85% of them appearing once. The source is an adult with an advanced solid tumor such as melanoma, head and neck, liver or kidney cancer. J is TRBJ2-7 and V is TRBV7-9, with D possibly matching TRBD2 (6 bases). Sequences were derived from CD4+ or CD8+ T cells sorted from blood, sampled in a trial of the OX40 agonist ivuxolimab. The CDR3, as DNA: TGTGCCAGCAGCTTGGGGGGTGGGGATCTCTACGAGCAGTACTTC. Translation gives CASSLGGGDLYEQYF.